One sample yielded the 22 T cell receptor beta chains listed below, sequenced in a study of molecular identifiers for immune sequencing clone quantification. In TCRdb, the PCR reads were re-called with MiXCR into one record per CDR3 protein. Among approximately 54,000 distinct CDR3 sequences listed, roughly a quarter were seen once. Sequencing used naive CD8+ T cells from blood, with Jurkat cell RNA spiked in. The subset denotes: FACS-sorted CD8+CD4-CCR7+CD45RA+ naive T cells. These receptors all stem from a human donor in good health. Some libraries in this study had Jurkat cell RNA spiked in.

This clonotype was counted at least ten times. This chain links TRBV7-2 with TRBJ2-1; D call uncertain. With 1 base removed from V and 7 bases from J, the gap between germline ends came to 11 bases. This CDR3 is built from 14 residues. Germline V CDR1 and CDR2: SGHTA, FQGNSA. CDR3 nucleotides: TGTGCCAGCAGCTTAGTAGTGCTGGGAAATGAGCAGTTCTTC. This encodes CASSLVVLGNEQFF.

Ten or more counts support this clonotype. The chain links TRBV5-6 to TRBJ2-3; TRBD2 matches at 9 bases. Germline V gives CDR1 SGHDT, CDR2 YYEEEE. The CDR3 consists of 15 residues. The J segment lost 4 bases and the V segment lost 4 bases, leaving 7 bases of the junction unmatched. The CDR3 DNA follows: TGTGCCAGCAGCGCGGGAGGGCTTTCTCCAGATACGCAGTATTTT. This encodes CASSAGGLSPDTQYF.

The rearrangement uses TRBV29-1 and TRBJ2-4; 9 bases fit TRBD1. Germline V gene lookup returns CDR1 SQVTM and CDR2 ANQGSEA. The V gene end was trimmed by 1 base and the J gene end by 1 base; junction bases not matched to a gene: 14. CDR3 length: 19 amino acids. The CDR3 coding sequence is TGCAGCGTTGAAGCCGGGACAGGGTCACCACAACTGGCCAAAAACATTCAGTACTTC. Its protein product is CSVEAGTGSPQLAKNIQYF.

This clonotype has a count of ten or more. CDR3 sequence (DNA): TGCGCCAGCAGTACAGGGTTTAGCAATCAGCCCCAGCATTTT. This codes for CASSTGFSNQPQHF. The rearrangement links TRBV10-2 to TRBJ1-5, with TRBD1 as a possible D gene (6 bases). This CDR3 is built from 14 residues. Trimming shortened V by 5 bases and J by 0 bases, and 8 bases separated the two germline ends. From germline, CDR1 is WSHSY and CDR2 SAAADI.

The sample holds many counts of this clonotype. The V call is TRBV4-1, the J call TRBJ2-2; the match to TRBD1 covers 7 bases. V shed 3 bases and J 5 bases; nucleotides not matched to a gene: 6. CDR3 length: 15 amino acids. Germline loops: CDR1 MGHRA, CDR2 YSYEKL. This chain's CDR3 is CASSHEQGRTGELFF. CDR3 DNA: TGCGCCAGCAGCCACGAACAGGGGCGGACCGGGGAGCTGTTTTTT.

Comments on this clonotype: This may be a read error: a much more frequent sequence differs by one nucleotide. The chain's CDR3 is CASSRETGTRSGEQYF. In nucleotides, the CDR3 is TGTGCCAGCAGCCGAGAAACCGGGACTAGGAGCGGCGAGCAGTACTTC. The rearrangement uses TRBV7-3 and TRBJ2-7; 8 bases are a match to TRBD2. CDR1 SGHTA and CDR2 FQGTGA come from the germline V gene. The CDR3 spans 16 residues. Unmatched junction bases numbered 15, after V lost 5 bases and J lost 6 bases.

This clonotype was recorded at least ten times. The chain employs TRBV28 and TRBJ2-7; D remains unclear. This CDR3 contains 13 residues. Germline values: CDR1 MDHEN, CDR2 SYDVKM. V lost 5 bases and J lost 5, with 13 bases in between. In DNA, the CDR3 is TGTGCCAGCAGTAGGTCAGGCGGCCACGAGCAGTACTTC. Translation gives CASSRSGGHEQYF.

This clonotype was seen ten or more times. The chain employs TRBV19 and TRBJ2-1; 8 bases are a match to TRBD2. J lost 3 bases, V lost 8 bases, and 6 bases had no gene match. CDR1 is LNHDA and CDR2 is SQIVND in the germline V gene (reference sequence). The CDR3 sequence is 14 residues long. CDR3 coding DNA: TGTGCCAGTCGTCCCGGGACTAGCTACAATGAGCAGTTCTTC. Amino acids: CASRPGTSYNEQFF.

This clonotype occurred many times. The V call is TRBV28, the J call TRBJ2-2, with D possibly matching TRBD1 (6 bases). This CDR3 has 16 residues. V gave up 3 bases and J gave up 0 bases, with 11 bases separating them. Germline assignment: CDR1 MDHEN and CDR2 SYDVKM. Written as DNA, the CDR3 is TGTGCCAGCAGTTTCATCACAGGGCCGAACACCGGGGAGCTGTTTTTT. The encoded protein is CASSFITGPNTGELFF.

This clonotype was counted only a few times. The V and J genes are TRBV11-2 and TRBJ1-1, with D maybe TRBD1 (5 bases). In germline, CDR1 is SGHAT, CDR2 FQNNGV. The CDR3 spans 15 residues. V lost 4 bases and J 1 base, leaving 13 bases between the germline ends. The CDR3 sequence is CASSSGHGPNTEAFF. In DNA, the CDR3 is TGTGCCAGCAGCTCCGGACACGGACCGAACACTGAAGCTTTCTTT. The full variable domain, its missing parts supplied by reference TRBV11-2 and TRBJ1-1, is EAGVAQSPRYKIIEKRQSVAFWCNPISGHATLYWYQQILGQGPKLLIQFQNNGVVDDSQLPKDRFSAERLKGVDSTLKIQPAKLEDSAVYLCASSSGHGPNTEAFFGQGTRLTVV.

In its sample, this clonotype was seen many times. The V and J genes are TRBV6-5 and TRBJ2-3; 12 bases are a match to TRBD2. This CDR3 comprises 17 residues. Germline CDR1 reads MNHEY; CDR2 reads SVGAGI. J lost 4 bases, V lost 7 bases, and 12 bases had no gene match. This chain's CDR3 is CASTRLAGEYGADTQYF. CDR3 sequence (DNA): TGTGCCAGCACCCGACTAGCGGGAGAGTATGGTGCAGATACGCAGTATTTT.

On this clonotype itself: At one boundary the junction diverges from the germline segment, which might be a read error. The chain couples TRBV7-6 to TRBJ2-5; maybe TRBD2 (5 bases). This CDR3 is 15 amino acids long. Germline V lookup: CDR1 SGHVS, CDR2 FNYEAQ. CDR3 in DNA: TGTGCCAGCAGCTTCAATATCCGGGAACCAGAGCCCCAGTACTTC. This translates into CASSFNIREPEPQYF.

As to this clonotype: One base away lies a much larger clone, so this may be a sequencing read error. The rearrangement uses TRBV7-6 and TRBJ1-1; maybe TRBD1 (5 bases). The CDR3 has 15 residues. CDR1 and CDR2 (germline): SGHVS, FNYEAQ. V dropped 2 bases and J dropped 3 bases, with 13 bases sitting between them. The CDR3 sequence: CASSLSGGEDTEAFF. In nucleotides, the CDR3 is TGTGCCAGCAGCTTATCTGGGGGGGAGGACACTGAAGCTTTCTTT.

This clonotype occurred a few times. The CDR3 carries no conserved terminal phenylalanine or tryptophan, so it likely arises from a read error. The V gene is TRBV7-2, the J gene TRBJ2-7; a possible D gene is TRBD2 (6 bases). V lost 5 bases, J lost 7 bases, and 21 bases lay in between. The CDR3 runs 15 residues. CDR1 is SGHTA and CDR2 is FQGNSA in the germline V gene. CDR3 loop: CASSHWDLARLEQYI. In DNA, the CDR3 is TGTGCCAGCAGCCACTGGGACTTGGCCCGCTTAGAGCAGTACATC.

This clonotype was found many times. The genes are TRBV5-1 and TRBJ2-7; a possible D gene is TRBD2 (5 bases). Trimming removed 5 bases from V and 3 bases from J, with 18 bases in between. Germline CDR1 reads SGHRS; CDR2 reads YFSETQ. CDR3 length: 15 residues. CDR3 sequence: CASRAEDVFGYEQYF. For the CDR3, the DNA is TGCGCCAGCAGAGCGGAGGATGTTTTCGGCTACGAGCAGTACTTC.

This clonotype was detected ten times or more. This chain connects TRBV20-1 to TRBJ1-1, with TRBD1 identical over 12 bases. The CDR3 runs 17 residues. V gave up 0 bases and J gave up 5 bases; unmatched junction bases: 10. From germline, CDR1 is DFQATT and CDR2 SNEGSKA (reference sequence). The DNA of the CDR3 is TGCAGTGCTAGAGATCCGGGACAGGGGGCGCAGGGGACTGAAGCTTTCTTT. This codes for CSARDPGQGAQGTEAFF.

This clonotype has only a few counts. No conserved phenylalanine or tryptophan is present at the end of the CDR3, so a read error is the likely explanation. It is unclear where the CDR3 begins or ends on the DNA, so no DNA is shown, and the CDR3 is as TCRdb lists it. This chain links TRBV5-3 with TRBJ2-7; the table's D call, TRBD1, was not checked against the DNA. TRBV5-3 carries the ORF label, with uncertain function. The CDR3 sequence runs 9 residues, both termini included. CDR3 region: CASSLATAC.

This clonotype was detected ten times or more. The V gene is TRBV25-1, the J gene TRBJ1-2, with D possibly being TRBD1 (6 bases). The CDR3 length is 13 residues. V shed 2 bases and J shed 8 bases, with 12 bases lying between them. From germline, CDR1 is MGHDK and CDR2 SYGVNS. The DNA of the CDR3 is TGTGCCAGCAGTGAAATGGGGGGCGCAGGCTACACCTTC. Protein: CASSEMGGAGYTF.

Ten or more counts support this clonotype. The chain joins TRBV19 to TRBJ1-1; 7 positions agree with TRBD1. In germline, CDR1 is LNHDA, CDR2 SQIVND (reference sequence). This CDR3 has 15 residues. With V trimmed by 7 bases and J by 3 bases, 11 bases remained unmatched. The DNA for the CDR3 is TGTGCCAGTACCCCTACAGGGGTTGTAGACACTGAAGCTTTCTTT. Translation: CASTPTGVVDTEAFF.

In regard to this clonotype: This sequence may be a read error, since a much larger clone differs from it by one base. The J gene is TRBJ2-3, the V gene TRBV5-6; D is unclear. CDR3 length: 13 residues. The V end lost 1 base, the J end lost 2 bases, and 5 bases lay between the germline ends. Looked up from germline, CDR1 is SGHDT and CDR2 is YYEEEE. The CDR3 DNA is TGTGCCAGCAGCTTGTTGGACACAGATACGCAGTATTTT. Amino acid sequence: CASSLLDTDTQYF.

The genes are TRBV5-5 and TRBJ1-4, with 7 bases that match TRBD1. The CDR3 has 15 amino acids. CDR1 SGHKS and CDR2 YYEKEE come from the germline V gene (reference sequence). V shed 5 bases, J shed 7 bases, and the junction held 11 bases outside the gene matches. Written as DNA, the CDR3 is TGTGCCAGCAGTTATATGACAGGGATGAGTGAAAAACTGTTTTTT. It specifies CASSYMTGMSEKLFF.

At least ten counts were recorded for this clonotype. The V call is TRBV11-2, the J call TRBJ2-6, with D possibly matching TRBD2 (6 bases). The CDR3 covers 15 residues. Trimming cost V 5 bases and J 3 bases, with 11 bases left between them. The V gene's germline CDR1 is SGHAT and CDR2 FQNNGV. The CDR3 nucleotides are TGTGCCAGCAGCAATTGGGGGGATGGGGCCAACGTCCTGACTTTC. Encoded protein: CASSNWGDGANVLTF.